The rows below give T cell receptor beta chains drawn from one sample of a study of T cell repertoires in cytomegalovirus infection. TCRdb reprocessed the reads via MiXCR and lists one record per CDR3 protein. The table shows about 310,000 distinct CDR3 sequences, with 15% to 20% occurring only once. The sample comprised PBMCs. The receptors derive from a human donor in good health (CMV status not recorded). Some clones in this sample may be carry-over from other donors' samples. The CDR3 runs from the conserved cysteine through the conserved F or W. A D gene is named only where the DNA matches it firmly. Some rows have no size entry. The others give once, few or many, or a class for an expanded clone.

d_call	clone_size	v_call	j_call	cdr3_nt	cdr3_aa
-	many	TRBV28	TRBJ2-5	TGTGCCAGCAGTTCCGGGACATCGTACCAAGAGACCCAGTACTTC	CASSSGTSYQETQYF
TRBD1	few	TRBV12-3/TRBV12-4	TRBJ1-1	TGTGCCAGCAGTGGGTCCAGGGGGACGCGGAACACTGAAGCTTTCTTT	CASSGSRGTRNTEAFF
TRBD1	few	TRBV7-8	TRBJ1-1	TGTGCCAGCAGCTTTAGTACCGCAGGGGGCAGAAACACTGAAGCTTTCTTT	CASSFSTAGGRNTEAFF
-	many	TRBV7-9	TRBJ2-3	TGTGCCAGCAGTTTGGGACCTGGCACAGATACGCAGTATTTT	CASSLGPGTDTQYF
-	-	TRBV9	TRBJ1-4	TGTGCCAGCAGCGTAGGGGCCCAGAACTTTTTTAATGAAAAACTGTTTTTT	CASSVGAQNFFNEKLFF
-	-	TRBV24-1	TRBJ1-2	TGTGCCACCGCTCCGGGACACCAAGGCGGCTACACCTTC	CATAPGHQGGYTF
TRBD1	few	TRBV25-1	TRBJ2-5	TGTGCCAGCAGTGATCCCGGGACAGAAGAGACCCAGTACTTC	CASSDPGTEETQYF
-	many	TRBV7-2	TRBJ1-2	TGTGCCAGCAGCTTCGTTCGGGGGTTTGACGGCTACACCTTC	CASSFVRGFDGYTF
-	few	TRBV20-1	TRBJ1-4	TGCAGTGCTCGCACAGGGCCCAGTCCGAACTCTAATGAAAAACTGTTTTTT	CSARTGPSPNSNEKLFF
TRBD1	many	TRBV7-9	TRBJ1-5	TGTGCCAGCAGCAAGACAGGGGCAACAAATCAGCCCCAGCATTTT	CASSKTGATNQPQHF
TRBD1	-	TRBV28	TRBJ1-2	TGTGCCAGCAGCACGGGACAGGGCTATGGCTACACCTTC	CASSTGQGYGYTF
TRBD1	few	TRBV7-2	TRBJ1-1	TGTGCCAGCAGCTTTAACCCGGGACAGCACACTGAAGCTTTCTTT	CASSFNPGQHTEAFF
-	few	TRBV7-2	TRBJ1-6	TGTGCCAGCAGCTCGATGGGGATTTTTAATTCACCCCTCCACTTT	CASSSMGIFNSPLHF
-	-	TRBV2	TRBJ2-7	TGTGCCAGCAGTGAACCGGTGTCCTACGAGCAGTACTTC	CASSEPVSYEQYF
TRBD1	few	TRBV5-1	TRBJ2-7	TGCGCCAGCAGCTTGGAGTCGGGACAGGGATCCTACGAGCAGTACTTC	CASSLESGQGSYEQYF
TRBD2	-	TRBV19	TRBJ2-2	TGTGCCAGTAGTATAGACTACCCGACTAGCGCGAACACCGGGGAGCTGTTTTTT	CASSIDYPTSANTGELFF
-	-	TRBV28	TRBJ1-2	TGTGCCGGCAGTTTAGAAGGAGACCTCTATGGCTACACCTTC	CAGSLEGDLYGYTF
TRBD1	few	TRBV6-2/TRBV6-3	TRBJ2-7	TGTGCCAGCAGTTACTTGGGACAGTCCTACGAGCAGTACTTC	CASSYLGQSYEQYF
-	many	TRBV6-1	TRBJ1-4	TGTGCCAGCAGTCCGACCTACTCGAGTATTAATGAAAAACTGTTTTTT	CASSPTYSSINEKLFF
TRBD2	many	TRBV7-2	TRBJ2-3	TGTGCCAGCAGCTTCCTCGGACTAGCGGGGCCGCGGACAGATACGCAGTATTTT	CASSFLGLAGPRTDTQYF
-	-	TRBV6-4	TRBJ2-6	TGTGCCAGCAGTGACTCCCCATCTTCTGGGGCCAACGTCCTGACTTTC	CASSDSPSSGANVLTF
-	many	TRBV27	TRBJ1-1	TGTGCCAGCAGTCTTTCAAAGAACACTGAAGCTTTCTTT	CASSLSKNTEAFF
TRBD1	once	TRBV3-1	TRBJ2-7	TGTGCCAGCAGCCTCGGACAGGGGGCGAAGGAGCAGTACTTC	CASSLGQGAKEQYF
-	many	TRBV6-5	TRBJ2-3	TGTGCCAGCAGTTACGCCAGGGGTAGCACAGATACGCAGTATTTT	CASSYARGSTDTQYF
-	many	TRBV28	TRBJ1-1	TGTGCCAGCAGTTCCCCTATCATCGGGACCGAAGCTTTCTTT	CASSSPIIGTEAFF
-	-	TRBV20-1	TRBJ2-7	TGCAGTGCCGGAGCCCCGGGGGCGCACGAGCAGTACTTC	CSAGAPGAHEQYF
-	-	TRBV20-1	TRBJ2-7	TGCAGTGCTAGATCAGGGGTCGAGCAGTACTTC	CSARSGVEQYF
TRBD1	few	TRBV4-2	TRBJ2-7	TGTGCCAGCAGCCAAGTGGGGGGACAGGATTCTCAGAGCTCCTACGAGCAGTACTTC	CASSQVGGQDSQSSYEQYF
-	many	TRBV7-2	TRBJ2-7	TGTGCCAGCAGCTTATGGGGTGAGCGGTCCTACGAGCAGTACTTC	CASSLWGERSYEQYF
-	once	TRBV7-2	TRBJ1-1	TGTGCCAGCAGCTTAGACGGGGGCGCGGTATGGACTGAAGCTTTCTTT	CASSLDGGAVWTEAFF
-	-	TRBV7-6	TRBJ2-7	TGTGCCAGCAGCCCCGACAGAATCTCCTACGAGCAGTACTTC	CASSPDRISYEQYF
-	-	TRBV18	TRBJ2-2	TGTGCCAGCTCACCACCGGGATTATGGAACACCGGGGAGCTGTTTTTT	CASSPPGLWNTGELFF
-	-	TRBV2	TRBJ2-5	TGTGCCAGCACGAATCCAGGCAGGGGCTGGGGAGAGACCCAGTACTTC	CASTNPGRGWGETQYF
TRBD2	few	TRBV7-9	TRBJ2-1	TGTGCCAGCAGCCAAATAGCGGGGGGGACCTACAATGAGCAGTTCTTC	CASSQIAGGTYNEQFF
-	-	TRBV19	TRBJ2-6	TGTGCCAGTACCCCGGGGAGGGGGCCACCTGGGGCCAACGTCCTGACTTTC	CASTPGRGPPGANVLTF
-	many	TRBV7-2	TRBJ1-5	TGTGCCAGCAGCTTAGCCAGGGCTCAGCCCCAGCATTTT	CASSLARAQPQHF
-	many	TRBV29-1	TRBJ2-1	TGCAGCGTTGCGGATAATGAGCAGTTCTTC	CSVADNEQFF
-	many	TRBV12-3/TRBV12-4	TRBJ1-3	TGTGCCAGCAGTTTAAGGCCGGACCGTTACTCTGGAAACACCATATATTTT	CASSLRPDRYSGNTIYF
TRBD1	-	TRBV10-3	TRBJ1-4	TGTGCCATCAGTGTACGGGGACAGGCTAATGAAAAACTGTTTTTT	CAISVRGQANEKLFF
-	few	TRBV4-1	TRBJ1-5	TGCGCCAGCAGCCAGGGGGCCAAAACAGATAGCAATCAGCCCCAGCATTTT	CASSQGAKTDSNQPQHF
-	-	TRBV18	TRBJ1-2	TGTGCCAGCTCACCCCCTTTGGACAGAAATGGCTACACCTTC	CASSPPLDRNGYTF
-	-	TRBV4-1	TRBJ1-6	TGCGCCAGCAGCCAAGGGGGGACCCCGCACTCCTATAATTCACCCCTCCACTTT	CASSQGGTPHSYNSPLHF
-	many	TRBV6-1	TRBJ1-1	TGTGCCAGCAGAACTTTTTACGCGGACACTGAAGCTTTCTTT	CASRTFYADTEAFF
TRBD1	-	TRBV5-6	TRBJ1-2	TGTGCCAGCAGCTTGATCTCAGGGGGCACCCATGGCAACACCTTC	CASSLISGGTHGNTF
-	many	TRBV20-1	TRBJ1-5	TGCAGTGCTAGAGATACGGCGGGTGGCCAGCCCCAGCATTTT	CSARDTAGGQPQHF
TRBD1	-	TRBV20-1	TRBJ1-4	TGCAGTGCTAGGTCACCGGGACAGGGGTCTGAAAAACTGTTTTTT	CSARSPGQGSEKLFF
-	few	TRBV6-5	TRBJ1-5	TGTGCCAGCAGTTACGGGGTTGGGAGCAATCAGCCCCAGCATTTT	CASSYGVGSNQPQHF
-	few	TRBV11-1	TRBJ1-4	TGTGCCAGCAGCCGGACAGAAGTTCGTAATGAAAAACTGTTTTTT	CASSRTEVRNEKLFF
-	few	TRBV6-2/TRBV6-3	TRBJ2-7	TGTGCCAGCGTGGGGCAGGGTCGGTACGAGCAGTACTTC	CASVGQGRYEQYF
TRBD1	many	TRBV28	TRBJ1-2	TGTGCCAGCTCCCGGACAGGGACTAACTATGGCTACACCTTC	CASSRTGTNYGYTF